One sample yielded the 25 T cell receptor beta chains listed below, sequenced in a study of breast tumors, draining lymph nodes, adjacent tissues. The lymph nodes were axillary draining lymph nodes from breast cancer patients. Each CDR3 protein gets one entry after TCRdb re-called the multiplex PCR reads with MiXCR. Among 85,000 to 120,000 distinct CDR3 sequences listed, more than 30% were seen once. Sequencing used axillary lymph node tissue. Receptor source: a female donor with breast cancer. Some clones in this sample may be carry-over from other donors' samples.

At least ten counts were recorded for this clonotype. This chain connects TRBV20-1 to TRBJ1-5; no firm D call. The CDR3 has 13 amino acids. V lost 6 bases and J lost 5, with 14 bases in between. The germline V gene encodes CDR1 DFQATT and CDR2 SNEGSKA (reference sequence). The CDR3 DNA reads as TGCAGTGCCCAGGTGCTACATTATCAGCCCCAGCATTTT. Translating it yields CSAQVLHYQPQHF.

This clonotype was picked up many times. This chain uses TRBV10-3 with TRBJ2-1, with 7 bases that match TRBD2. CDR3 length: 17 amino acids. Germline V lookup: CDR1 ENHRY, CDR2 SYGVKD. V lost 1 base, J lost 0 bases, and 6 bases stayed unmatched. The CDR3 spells CAISEWLADSSYNEQFF. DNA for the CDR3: TGTGCCATCAGTGAGTGGCTAGCGGATAGCTCCTACAATGAGCAGTTCTTC.

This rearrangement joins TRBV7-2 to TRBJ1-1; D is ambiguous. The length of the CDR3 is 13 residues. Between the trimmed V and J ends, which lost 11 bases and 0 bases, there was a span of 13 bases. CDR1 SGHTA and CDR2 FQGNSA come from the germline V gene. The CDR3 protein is CAGSPPLNTEAFF. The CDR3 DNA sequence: TGTGCCGGCTCGCCACCTTTGAACACTGAAGCTTTCTTT.

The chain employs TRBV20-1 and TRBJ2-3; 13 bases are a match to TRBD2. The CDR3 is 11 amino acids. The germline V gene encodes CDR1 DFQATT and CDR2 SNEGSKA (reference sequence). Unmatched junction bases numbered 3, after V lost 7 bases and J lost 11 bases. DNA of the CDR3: TGCAGTGGGACTAGCGGGGGAGTGCAGTATTTT. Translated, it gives CSGTSGGVQYF.

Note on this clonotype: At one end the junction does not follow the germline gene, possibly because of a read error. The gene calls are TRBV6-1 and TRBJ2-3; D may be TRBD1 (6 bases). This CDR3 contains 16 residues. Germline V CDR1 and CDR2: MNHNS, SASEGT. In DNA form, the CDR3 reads TGCGCCAGCAGTCAAGATGACAGGTTCATCACAGATACGCAGTATTTT. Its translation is CASSQDDRFITDTQYF.

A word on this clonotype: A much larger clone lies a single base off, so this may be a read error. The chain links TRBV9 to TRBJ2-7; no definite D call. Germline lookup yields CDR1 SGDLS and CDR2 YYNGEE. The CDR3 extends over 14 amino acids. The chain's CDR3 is CASSPQGVAYEQSF. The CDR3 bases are TGTGCCAGCAGCCCCCAAGGAGTAGCTTACGAGCAGTCCTTC.

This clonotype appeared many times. The CDR3 spells CASRVHGGDTQYF. In nucleotides, the CDR3 is TGTGCCAGTAGGGTGCATGGGGGGGATACGCAGTATTTT. The chain uses TRBV19 and TRBJ2-3, with a weak D call TRBD2 (6 bases). Germline CDR1 reads LNHDA; CDR2 reads SQIVND (reference sequence). The V end was cut by 6 bases, the J end by 6 bases, with 13 bases between. The CDR3 spans 13 residues. Full variable domain (rest looked up from reference TRBV19 and TRBJ2-3): DGGITQSPKYLFRKEGQNVTLSCEQNLNHDAMYWYRQDPGQGLRLIYYSQIVNDFQKGDIAEGYSVSREKKESFPLTVTSAQKNPTAFYLCASRVHGGDTQYFGPGTRLTVL.

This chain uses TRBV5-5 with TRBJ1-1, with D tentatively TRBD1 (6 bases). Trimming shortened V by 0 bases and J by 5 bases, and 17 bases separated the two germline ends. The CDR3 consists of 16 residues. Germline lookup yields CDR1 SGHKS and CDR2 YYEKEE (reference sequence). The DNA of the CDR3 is TGTGCCAGCAGCTTGGCAATACAGGGACTTGGGACTGAAGCTTTCTTT. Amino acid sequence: CASSLAIQGLGTEAFF.

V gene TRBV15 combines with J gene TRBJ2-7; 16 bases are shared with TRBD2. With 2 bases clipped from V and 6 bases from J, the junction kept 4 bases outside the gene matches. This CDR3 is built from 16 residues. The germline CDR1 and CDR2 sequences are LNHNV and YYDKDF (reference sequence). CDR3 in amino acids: CATSRMGTSGRVEQYF. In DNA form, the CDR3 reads TGTGCCACCAGCAGAATGGGGACTAGCGGGAGGGTCGAGCAGTACTTC.

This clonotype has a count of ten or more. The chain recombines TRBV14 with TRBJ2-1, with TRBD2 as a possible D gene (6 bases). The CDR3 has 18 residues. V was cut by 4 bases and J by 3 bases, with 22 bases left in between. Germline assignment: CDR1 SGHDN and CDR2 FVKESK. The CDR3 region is CASSRSSGGRGYYNEQFF. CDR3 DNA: TGTGCCAGCAGCCGATCCTCAGGTGGGCGGGGATACTACAATGAGCAGTTCTTC.

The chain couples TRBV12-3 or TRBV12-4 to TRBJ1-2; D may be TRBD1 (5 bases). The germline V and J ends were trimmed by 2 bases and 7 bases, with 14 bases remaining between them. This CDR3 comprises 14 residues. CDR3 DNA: TGTGCCAGCAGTTTATCCCAGTGGAGGGGTGGCTACACCTTC. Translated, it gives CASSLSQWRGGYTF.

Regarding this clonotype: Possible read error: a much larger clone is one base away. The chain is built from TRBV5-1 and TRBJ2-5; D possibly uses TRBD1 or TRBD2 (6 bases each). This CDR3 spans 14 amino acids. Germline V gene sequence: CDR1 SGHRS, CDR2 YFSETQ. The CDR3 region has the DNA TGCGCCAGCAAGATCCCCCGGGGGCAAGACACCCAGTACTTC. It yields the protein CASKIPRGQDTQYF.

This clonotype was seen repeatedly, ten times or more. The CDR3 is CASSIRAGYEQFF. In DNA form, the CDR3 reads TGTGCCAGTAGTATAAGGGCGGGGTATGAGCAGTTCTTC. The J gene is TRBJ2-1, the V gene TRBV19, with a possible D match to TRBD2 (6 bases). CDR1 and CDR2 from the germline V gene are LNHDA and SQIVND (reference sequence). V was clipped by 2 bases and J by 8 bases, with 10 bases between them. The CDR3 has 13 residues.

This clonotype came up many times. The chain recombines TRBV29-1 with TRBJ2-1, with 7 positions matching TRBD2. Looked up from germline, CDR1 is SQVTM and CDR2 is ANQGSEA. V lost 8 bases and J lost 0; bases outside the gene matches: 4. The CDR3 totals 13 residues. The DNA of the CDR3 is TGCAGCTTTGGGGGGGGCTCCTACAATGAGCAGTTCTTC. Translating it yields CSFGGGSYNEQFF.

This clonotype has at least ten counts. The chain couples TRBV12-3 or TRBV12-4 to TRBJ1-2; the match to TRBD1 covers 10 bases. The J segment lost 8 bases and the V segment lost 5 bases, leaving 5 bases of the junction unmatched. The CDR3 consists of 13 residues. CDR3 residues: CASSRGQGRGYTF. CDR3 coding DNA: TGTGCCAGCAGTCGGGGACAGGGGAGAGGCTACACCTTC.

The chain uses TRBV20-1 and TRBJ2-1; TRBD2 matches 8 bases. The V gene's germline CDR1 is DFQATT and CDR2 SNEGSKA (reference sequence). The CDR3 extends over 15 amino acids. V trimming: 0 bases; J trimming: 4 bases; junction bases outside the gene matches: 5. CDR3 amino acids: CSARDLVAGYNEQFF. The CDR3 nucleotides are TGCAGTGCTAGAGATCTGGTAGCGGGGTACAATGAGCAGTTCTTC.

CDR3 in amino acids: CSARDHGGCNYGYTF. CDR3 nucleotide sequence: TGCAGTGCTAGAGATCATGGCGGCTGCAACTATGGCTACACCTTC. The rearrangement uses TRBV20-1 and TRBJ1-2; no reliable D call. From germline, CDR1 is DFQATT and CDR2 SNEGSKA (reference sequence). V shed 0 bases and J shed 2 bases, with 13 bases lying between them. This CDR3 has 15 amino acids.

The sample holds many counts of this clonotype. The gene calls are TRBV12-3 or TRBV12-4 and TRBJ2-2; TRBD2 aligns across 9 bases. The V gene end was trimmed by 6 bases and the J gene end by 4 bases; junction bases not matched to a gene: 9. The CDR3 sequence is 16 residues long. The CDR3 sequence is CASSRLAGGLTGELFF. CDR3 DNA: TGTGCCAGCAGCCGTCTTGCGGGGGGGCTCACCGGGGAGCTGTTTTTT.

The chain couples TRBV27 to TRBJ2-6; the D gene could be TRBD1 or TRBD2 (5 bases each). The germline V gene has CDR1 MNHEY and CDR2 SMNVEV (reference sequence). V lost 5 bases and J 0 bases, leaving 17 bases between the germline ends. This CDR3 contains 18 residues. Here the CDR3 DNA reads TGTGCCAGCAGTCTAATCGTCGGGACCGGCTCTGGGGCCAACGTCCTGACTTTC. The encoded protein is CASSLIVGTGSGANVLTF.

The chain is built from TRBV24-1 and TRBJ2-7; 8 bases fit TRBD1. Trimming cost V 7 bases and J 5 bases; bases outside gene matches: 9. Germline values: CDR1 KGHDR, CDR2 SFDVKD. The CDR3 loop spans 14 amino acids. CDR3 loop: CATRPWTGFHEQYF. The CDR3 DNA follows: TGTGCCACCAGACCTTGGACAGGGTTCCACGAGCAGTACTTC.

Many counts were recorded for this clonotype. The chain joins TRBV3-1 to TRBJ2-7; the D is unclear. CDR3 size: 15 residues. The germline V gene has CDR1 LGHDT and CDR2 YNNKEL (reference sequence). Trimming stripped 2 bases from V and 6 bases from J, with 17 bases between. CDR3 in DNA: TGTGCCAGCAGCCAACCAAAGGGCCCGGACCTCGAGCAGTACTTC. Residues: CASSQPKGPDLEQYF.

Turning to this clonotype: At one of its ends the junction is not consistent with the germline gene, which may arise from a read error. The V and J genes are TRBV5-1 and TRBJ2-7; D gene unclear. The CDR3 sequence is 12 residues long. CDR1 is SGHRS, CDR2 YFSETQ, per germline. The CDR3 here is CASSSALHEQHF. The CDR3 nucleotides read TGTGCCAGCAGCTCCGCTCTGCATGAGCAGCACTTC.

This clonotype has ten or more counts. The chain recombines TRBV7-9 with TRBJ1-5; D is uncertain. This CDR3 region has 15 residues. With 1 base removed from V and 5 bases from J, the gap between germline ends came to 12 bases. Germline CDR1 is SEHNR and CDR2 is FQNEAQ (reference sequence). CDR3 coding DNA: TGTGCCAGCAGCTTAGAGTTTGGGCCCTATCAGCCCCAGCATTTT. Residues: CASSLEFGPYQPQHF.

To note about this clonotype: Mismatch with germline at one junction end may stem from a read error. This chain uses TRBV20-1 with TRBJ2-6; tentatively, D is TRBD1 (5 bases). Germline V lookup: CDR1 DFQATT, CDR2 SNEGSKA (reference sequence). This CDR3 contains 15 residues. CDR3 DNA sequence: TGCAGTGCTAGAGATGTCGGCCCTGGGGCCAACGCCCTGACTTTC. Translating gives CSARDVGPGANALTF.

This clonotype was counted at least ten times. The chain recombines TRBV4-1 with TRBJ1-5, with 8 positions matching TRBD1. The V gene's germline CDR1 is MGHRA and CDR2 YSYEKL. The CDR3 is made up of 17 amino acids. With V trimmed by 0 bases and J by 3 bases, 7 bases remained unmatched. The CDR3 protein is CASSQEGGQVFNQPQHF. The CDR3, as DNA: TGCGCCAGCAGCCAAGAAGGGGGACAGGTCTTCAATCAGCCCCAGCATTTT.